This T cell receptor beta chain was observed in a study of T cells in Graves' hyperthyroidism and ophthalmopathy. Used for diagnoses were clinical symptoms, serum thyroxine and TRAb, thyroid ultrasound and orbital computed tomography. Trimming cost V 5 bases and J 6 bases, with 17 bases left between them. The germline CDR1 and CDR2 sequences are SGHNT and YYREEE (reference sequence). This CDR3 comprises 15 residues. In regard to this clonotype: Its matching antigen is unknown. This may stem from a read error, because a much larger clone lies one nucleotide away.

RNA transcripts provided the source from which TCR beta CDR3 regions were amplified. RT-PCR in the first round (using the HTBI primer set) targeted the TCR CDR3. TCRdb re-analysed the multiplex PCR reads in MiXCR, keeping a single row per CDR3 protein. The sample includes a few hundred thousand distinct CDR3 sequences, around 42% of them seen just once. Whole-study findings and limits: Ophthalmopathy got predicted by the model a median roughly 6.1 months before its onset. Blood held most thyroid clonotypes expanded above 0.001 frequency. Stable hyperthyroidism was told apart from ophthalmopathy by a model built on 13 V-J features.

The V call is TRBV5-4, the J call TRBJ1-4; a weak D match, TRBD1 (5 bases). Sequencing used peripheral blood or thyroid tissue (not recorded which). The source is an adult woman with Graves' disease, either hyperthyroidism or ophthalmopathy (not recorded which). This chain's CDR3 is CASRPSGTADEKLFF. DNA for the CDR3: TGTGCCAGCAGACCCTCCGGGACCGCGGATGAAAAACTGTTTTTT.